This entry lists 16 T cell receptor beta chains sequenced from one sample in a study of blood T cell repertoires in COVID-19. Clones were sequenced by immunoSEQ multiplex PCR, and TCRdb holds only the in-frame ones, with some missing. This sample yields a few hundred thousand clones, of which over 75% are seen a single time; around 0.7% belongs to the top ten. What was sequenced was peripheral blood. The source is a human donor in a cohort sampled during active COVID-19.

The chain combines TRBV7-8 with TRBJ2-1; D remains ambiguous. The CDR3 is 14 residues long. Germline values: CDR1 SGHVS, CDR2 FQNEAQ. V shed 0 bases and J shed 5 bases, with 8 bases lying between them. CDR3 DNA sequence: TGTGCCAGCAGCTTAGCTCTCCGGGACAATGAGCAGTTCTTC. It is translated as CASSLALRDNEQFF.

V and J are TRBV7-9 and TRBJ1-1, with D unclear. V was pared by 8 bases and J by 5 bases, with 18 bases between. The CDR3 has 14 residues. Per germline, CDR1 SEHNR and CDR2 FQNEAQ (reference sequence). The CDR3 region has the DNA TGTGCCAGCGCCTGGGGTAGCAGCGGAACTGAAGCTTTCTTT. It is translated as CASAWGSSGTEAFF.

This clone was counted only a few times. This sequence joins TRBV6-4 and TRBJ2-1; TRBD2 might be the D (6 bases). The CDR3 is 14 amino acids. In germline, CDR1 is MRHNA, CDR2 SNTAGT. Trimming shortened V by 3 bases and J by 8 bases, and 14 bases separated the two germline ends. CDR3 in DNA: TGTGCCAGCAGTGATAGCGGAGAGGGCGATGAGCAGTTCTTC. Its protein product is CASSDSGEGDEQFF.

The chain carries TRBV7-2 and TRBJ1-2; TRBD1 might be the D (6 bases). Germline V gene data show CDR1 as SGHTA and CDR2 as FQGNSA. The CDR3 length is 14 residues. V dropped 1 base and J dropped 7 bases, with 13 bases sitting between them. The CDR3, as DNA: TGTGCCAGCAGCTTAGAAGCCAGGGGCGGTGGCTACACCTTC. Translating it yields CASSLEARGGGYTF.

This clone was picked up many times. The chain combines TRBV7-2 with TRBJ2-7, with a possible D match to TRBD2 (6 bases). CDR1 is SGHTA, CDR2 FQGNSA, per germline. This CDR3 spans 15 amino acids. V was cut by 2 bases and J by 2 bases, with 13 bases left in between. CDR3 nucleotides: TGTGCCAGCAGCTTATCGCTAGCGTCGGCCTACGAGCAGTACTTC. This codes for CASSLSLASAYEQYF.

The sample holds a few counts of this clone. This sample includes further DNA sequences coding for the same CDR3. This sequence joins TRBV5-1 and TRBJ1-1; 10 bases are shared with TRBD1. The length of the CDR3 is 15 residues. CDR1 is SGHRS and CDR2 is YFSETQ in the germline V gene. V lost 0 bases to trimming and J lost 2 bases; unmatched junction nucleotides: 1. The CDR3 DNA reads TGCGCCAGCAGCTTGGGGACAGGGGGTAACACTGAAGCTTTCTTT. It specifies CASSLGTGGNTEAFF.

The chain combines TRBV7-2 with TRBJ1-1; D unclear. The V end was cut by 5 bases, the J end by 10 bases, with 23 bases between. The CDR3 has 15 amino acids. Looked up from germline, CDR1 is SGHTA and CDR2 is FQGNSA. This CDR3 reads CASSTPTQSFEAAFF. The DNA for the CDR3 is TGTGCCAGCAGCACACCTACCCAGAGTTTTGAGGCAGCTTTCTTT.

The chain recombines TRBV18 with TRBJ1-1, with a weak D call TRBD1 (5 bases). Trimming pared 2 bases from V and 0 bases from J, leaving 13 bases between. Per the germline V gene, CDR1 is KGHSH and CDR2 is LQKENI. The CDR3 extends over 16 amino acids. The CDR3 nucleotides read TGTGCCAGCTCACCAGAGGTTGGGGGGGTGAACACTGAAGCTTTCTTT. This gives the protein CASSPEVGGVNTEAFF.

The genes are TRBV5-4 and TRBJ2-7, with D tentatively TRBD1 (6 bases). Trimming cost V 1 base and J 3 bases, with 11 bases left between them. Germline V lookup: CDR1 SGHNT, CDR2 YYREEE (reference sequence). CDR3 length equals 14 residues. DNA for the CDR3: TGTGCCAGCAGCTTGACAGGGCAGTTCTACGAGCAGTACTTC. It translates to CASSLTGQFYEQYF.

The chain has TRBV9 and TRBJ1-2, with a weak D call TRBD1 (5 bases). CDR3 size: 14 residues. In germline, CDR1 is SGDLS, CDR2 YYNGEE. The V gene lost 3 bases and the J gene lost 2 bases, with 11 bases spanning the gap. The CDR3 loop is CASSATAGNYGYTF. DNA of the CDR3: TGTGCCAGCAGCGCGACAGCCGGGAACTATGGCTACACCTTC.

The chain links TRBV4-2 to TRBJ1-1; D is possibly TRBD1 (6 bases). Germline CDR1 and CDR2: LGHNA and YNFKEQ. The CDR3 length is 17 residues. Trimming stripped 0 bases from V and 2 bases from J, with 16 bases between. DNA of the CDR3: TGTGCCAGCAGCCAAGAAACGACAGGCGGCATTAACACTGAAGCTTTCTTT. Amino acids: CASSQETTGGINTEAFF.

The gene calls are TRBV18 and TRBJ2-7, with 7 nucleotides matching TRBD1. This CDR3 contains 14 residues. V dropped 3 bases and J dropped 3; count of bases not matched to a gene: 5. Germline V CDR1 and CDR2: KGHSH, LQKENI. CDR3: CASSPSTGNYEQYF. The CDR3 DNA sequence: TGTGCCAGCTCACCTTCGACAGGGAACTACGAGCAGTACTTC.

The genes are TRBV3-1 (or the pseudogene TRBV3-2) and TRBJ2-1, with TRBD2 identical over 12 bases. The ends lost 1 base at V and 7 bases at J; junction bases unmatched: 11. Germline loops: CDR1 LGHDT, CDR2 YNNKEL (reference sequence). The CDR3 is made up of 18 amino acids. The CDR3 DNA reads as TGTGCCAGCAGCCAAGGAACTAGCGGGAGGTTAAGGGGAAATGAGCAGTTCTTC. It is translated as CASSQGTSGRLRGNEQFF.

The gene calls are TRBV7-2 and TRBJ1-5; D is perhaps TRBD1 (5 bases). The V gene's germline CDR1 is SGHTA and CDR2 FQGNSA. The CDR3 spans 16 residues. Between the trimmed V and J ends, which lost 1 base and 3 bases, there was a span of 13 bases. DNA for the CDR3: TGTGCCAGCAGCTTAGAGGCAGGGTCCCCCAATCAGCCCCAGCATTTT. It encodes CASSLEAGSPNQPQHF.

This sequence joins TRBV30 and TRBJ1-1, with D uncertain. Per the germline V gene, CDR1 is GTSNPN and CDR2 is SVGIG (reference sequence). The CDR3 runs to 14 residues. Deletions cut 0 bases from V and 5 bases from J, with 13 bases between. CDR3 in DNA: TGTGCCTGGAGTGTCACTGGGCCAGAAACTGAAGCTTTCTTT. This sequence encodes CAWSVTGPETEAFF.

The J gene is TRBJ2-3, the V gene TRBV9; the D gene is possibly TRBD2 (6 bases). V lost 4 bases and J lost 4, with 19 bases in between. The CDR3 length is 16 residues. Germline V CDR1 and CDR2: SGDLS, YYNGEE. The CDR3 loop is CASSFTAGLKSDTQYF. The CDR3 nucleotides read TGTGCCAGCAGCTTCACAGCGGGTTTGAAGTCAGATACGCAGTATTTT.